This T cell receptor beta chain originates from a study of OX40 agonist ivuxolimab in advanced cancers. As for the study in general: Hepatocellular carcinoma, melanoma, renal cell or head and neck cancer affected the dose-escalation patients.

CDR3 length: 15 amino acids. V lost 0 bases and J lost 6; bases outside the gene matches: 3. Germline values: CDR1 MGHRA, CDR2 YSYEKL. TCRdb's table, derived via immunoSEQ multiplex PCR, lists solely in-frame clones and lacks some. This sample has tens of thousands of clones; 80% to 90% occur once, and the top ten carry approximately 9.9%. V gene TRBV4-1 combines with J gene TRBJ1-4; 8 bases are shared with TRBD1. This TCR derives from an adult with an advanced solid tumor such as melanoma, head and neck, liver or kidney cancer. The material was CD4+ or CD8+ T cells sorted from blood, obtained in a trial of the OX40 agonist ivuxolimab. The CDR3 here is CASSQEAGGDEKLFF. The CDR3 DNA sequence: TGCGCCAGCAGCCAAGAGGCAGGGGGCGATGAAAAACTGTTTTTT.